This TCR beta chain is drawn from a study of T cell responses to AZD1222 COVID-19 vaccine. The protocol was immunoSEQ multiplex PCR, while the TCRdb copy is restricted to in-frame clones and leaves out a portion. The sample contains around 140,000 clones, approximately 91% of which appear only once. Trimming cost V 7 bases and J 3 bases, with 10 bases left between them. Germline V gene lookup returns CDR1 SNHLY and CDR2 FYNNEI. The CDR3 contains 13 residues. The chain combines TRBV2 with TRBJ1-5; D not resolved. The source is an adult who received the AZD1222 COVID-19 vaccine. Source: peripheral blood, taken 28 days after the second AZD1222 dose. The CDR3 spells CASTPNLNQPQHF. The CDR3 region has the DNA TGTGCCAGCACCCCGAACCTCAATCAGCCCCAGCATTTT. The full variable domain, rest sourced from reference TRBV2 and TRBJ1-5, is EPEVTQTPSHQVTQMGQEVILRCVPISNHLYFYWYRQILGQKVEFLVSFYNNEISEKSEIFDDQFSVERPDGSNFTLKIRSTKLEDSAMYFCASTPNLNQPQHFGDGTRLSIL.